These T cell receptor beta chains were read from a single sample in a study of T-cell memory formation after mild COVID-19. TCRdb reprocessed the 5' RACE reads with MiXCR, giving one entry per CDR3 protein. The sample includes about 130,000 distinct CDR3 sequences, about 15% of them seen just once. The specimen was PBMCs or a T cell subset sorted from them (not recorded which). Every receptor here comes from an adult woman who had mild COVID-19 (a few samples of this study predate the infection). Cell type and time point are not known. The CDR3 runs from the conserved cysteine through the conserved F or W. The D gene is left open where the match is weak. Clone size is not always given. Where it is, it says once, few, many or a class for expanded clones.

j_call: TRBJ2-7
clone_size: .
v_call: TRBV7-2
d_call: TRBD1
cdr3_nt: TGTGCCAGCAGCTTAACACAGGGGACCTACGAGCAGTACTTC
cdr3_aa: CASSLTQGTYEQYF

j_call: TRBJ1-1
clone_size: .
v_call: TRBV12-3/TRBV12-4
d_call: .
cdr3_nt: TGTGCCAGCAGCCCTCGGGGGGGCGGCACTGAAGCTTTCTTT
cdr3_aa: CASSPRGGGTEAFF

j_call: TRBJ1-1
clone_size: .
v_call: TRBV12-3/TRBV12-4
d_call: .
cdr3_nt: TGTGCCAGCAGTTTAATGGGGAAAGGGACTGAAGCTTTCTTT
cdr3_aa: CASSLMGKGTEAFF

j_call: TRBJ2-1
clone_size: few
v_call: TRBV7-9
d_call: .
cdr3_nt: TGTGCCAGCAGCTTAGTCCTTGGGGGCTCGAAGGAGCAGTTCTTC
cdr3_aa: CASSLVLGGSKEQFF

j_call: TRBJ1-1
clone_size: few
v_call: TRBV2
d_call: .
cdr3_nt: TGTGCCAGCAGTGTAGGAGGCCCTGAAGCTTTCTTT
cdr3_aa: CASSVGGPEAFF

j_call: TRBJ2-3
clone_size: few
v_call: TRBV7-9
d_call: TRBD2
cdr3_nt: TGTGCCAGCAGCCTCGGGACTAGCGGGAGGATGGGCACAGATACGCAGTATTTT
cdr3_aa: CASSLGTSGRMGTDTQYF

j_call: TRBJ2-5
clone_size: few
v_call: TRBV7-2
d_call: TRBD2
cdr3_nt: TGTGCCAGCAGCGCGGGACTAGCGGCTATAAGAGGAGAGACCCAGTACTTC
cdr3_aa: CASSAGLAAIRGETQYF

j_call: TRBJ2-7
clone_size: few
v_call: TRBV7-3
d_call: TRBD1
cdr3_nt: TGTGCCAGCAGCAAAAGGGGACAGGGGGAGTACGAGCAGTACTTC
cdr3_aa: CASSKRGQGEYEQYF

j_call: TRBJ2-1
clone_size: many
v_call: TRBV2
d_call: TRBD2
cdr3_nt: TGTGCCAGCAAGCAAGCGGGAGGTTATGAGCAGTTCTTC
cdr3_aa: CASKQAGGYEQFF

j_call: TRBJ2-1
clone_size: .
v_call: TRBV6-5
d_call: TRBD2
cdr3_nt: TGTGCCAGCCGGCGGGAGGGCCCCTACAATGAGCAGTTCTTC
cdr3_aa: CASRREGPYNEQFF

j_call: TRBJ2-7
clone_size: few
v_call: TRBV11-2
d_call: .
cdr3_nt: TGTGCCAGCAGCTCCTGGTGGGACTCCTACGAGCAGTACTTC
cdr3_aa: CASSSWWDSYEQYF

j_call: TRBJ2-5
clone_size: .
v_call: TRBV12-3/TRBV12-4
d_call: .
cdr3_nt: TGTGCCAGCAGTTTCGCCAGCCAAGAGACCCAGTACTTC
cdr3_aa: CASSFASQETQYF

j_call: TRBJ1-1
clone_size: few
v_call: TRBV5-4
d_call: .
cdr3_nt: TGTGCCAGCAGCCCGTTCAGGGAAGACACTGAAGCTTTCTTT
cdr3_aa: CASSPFREDTEAFF

j_call: TRBJ2-7
clone_size: .
v_call: TRBV4-2
d_call: TRBD1
cdr3_nt: TGTGCCAGCAGCGCCCCACCGGGACAGGGTATATACGAGCAGTACTTC
cdr3_aa: CASSAPPGQGIYEQYF

j_call: TRBJ2-7
clone_size: few
v_call: TRBV30
d_call: TRBD2
cdr3_nt: TGTGCCTGGAGTGTCCAGGGTAGCGGGGGTAATCAGTACTTC
cdr3_aa: CAWSVQGSGGNQYF

j_call: TRBJ1-2
clone_size: few
v_call: TRBV12-3/TRBV12-4
d_call: .
cdr3_nt: TGTGCCAGCAGTTCCTTGTCCGGCTACACCTTC
cdr3_aa: CASSSLSGYTF

j_call: TRBJ1-3
clone_size: few
v_call: TRBV29-1
d_call: TRBD1
cdr3_nt: TGCAGCGTTGGAGAGGACAGGGCGGCTGGAAACACCATATATTTT
cdr3_aa: CSVGEDRAAGNTIYF

j_call: TRBJ2-1
clone_size: many
v_call: TRBV12-3/TRBV12-4
d_call: TRBD2
cdr3_nt: TGTGCCAGCAGTCTAGACCTAGGGGAGGGATTCTTC
cdr3_aa: CASSLDLGEGFF

j_call: TRBJ2-5
clone_size: few
v_call: TRBV5-1
d_call: TRBD1
cdr3_nt: TGCGCCAGCAGCTCCGGGACAGGGCTTATAGAGACCCAGTACTTC
cdr3_aa: CASSSGTGLIETQYF

j_call: TRBJ2-5
clone_size: few
v_call: TRBV20-1
d_call: .
cdr3_nt: TGCAGTGCCCGCCGCGAGACCCAGTACTTC
cdr3_aa: CSARRETQYF

j_call: TRBJ2-5
clone_size: .
v_call: TRBV5-1
d_call: .
cdr3_nt: TGCGCCAGCAGCCTTGGAGAAGGGCCAGAGACCCAGTACTTC
cdr3_aa: CASSLGEGPETQYF

j_call: TRBJ2-2
clone_size: few
v_call: TRBV3-1
d_call: .
cdr3_nt: TGTGCCAGCAGCCAACGTGGACAGAACACCGGGGAGCTGTTTTTT
cdr3_aa: CASSQRGQNTGELFF

j_call: TRBJ1-6
clone_size: .
v_call: TRBV6-6
d_call: TRBD1
cdr3_nt: TGTGCCAGCAGTCTCCCGACAGGGGGCTATAATTCACCCCTCCACTTT
cdr3_aa: CASSLPTGGYNSPLHF

j_call: TRBJ1-4
clone_size: .
v_call: TRBV27
d_call: .
cdr3_nt: TGTGCCAGCAGTTTACGGGGCGGAGCAACTAATGAAAAACTGTTTTTT
cdr3_aa: CASSLRGGATNEKLFF

j_call: TRBJ2-1
clone_size: few
v_call: TRBV5-6
d_call: TRBD1
cdr3_nt: TGTGCCAGCAGTTTTTGGGACAGAGCTGATGAGCAGTTCTTC
cdr3_aa: CASSFWDRADEQFF

j_call: TRBJ2-2
clone_size: few
v_call: TRBV10-3
d_call: .
cdr3_nt: TGTGCCATCAGTCTAAAACGGCTGAACACCGGGGAGCTGTTTTTT
cdr3_aa: CAISLKRLNTGELFF

j_call: TRBJ1-1
clone_size: .
v_call: TRBV7-9
d_call: .
cdr3_nt: TGTGCCAGCAGCTTAGCAAACACGAGGGGCGCTACTGAAGCTTTCTTT
cdr3_aa: CASSLANTRGATEAFF

j_call: TRBJ2-3
clone_size: few
v_call: TRBV29-1
d_call: TRBD1
cdr3_nt: TGCAGCGCCACCCCTAACAGGGGTGATACGCAGTATTTT
cdr3_aa: CSATPNRGDTQYF

j_call: TRBJ1-2
clone_size: few
v_call: TRBV5-1
d_call: TRBD1
cdr3_nt: TGCGCCAGCAGCTGGGACAGGTCCTATGGCTACACCTTC
cdr3_aa: CASSWDRSYGYTF

j_call: TRBJ2-5
clone_size: few
v_call: TRBV5-4
d_call: .
cdr3_nt: TGTGCCAGCAGCTCGCCAATAATCCAAGAGACCCAGTACTTC
cdr3_aa: CASSSPIIQETQYF

j_call: TRBJ2-1
clone_size: few
v_call: TRBV7-9
d_call: .
cdr3_nt: TGTGCCAGCAGCCCAAGTGACCTTCAACTTGACAATGAGCAGTTCTTC
cdr3_aa: CASSPSDLQLDNEQFF

j_call: TRBJ2-3
clone_size: few
v_call: TRBV7-3
d_call: TRBD2
cdr3_nt: TGTGCCAGCAGCTTTAGCGGGGTGAGAGGAGATACGCAGTATTTT
cdr3_aa: CASSFSGVRGDTQYF

j_call: TRBJ2-7
clone_size: .
v_call: TRBV4-3
d_call: .
cdr3_nt: TGCGCCAGCAGCCAAGCGGTAGGCGGGACCAGCTACGAGCAGTACTTC
cdr3_aa: CASSQAVGGTSYEQYF

j_call: TRBJ1-6
clone_size: few
v_call: TRBV20-1
d_call: TRBD1
cdr3_nt: TGCAGTGCTCGCCGAGGGGGGACAGGGGATTCACCCCTCCACTTT
cdr3_aa: CSARRGGTGDSPLHF

j_call: TRBJ2-1
clone_size: .
v_call: TRBV10-3
d_call: TRBD2
cdr3_nt: TGTGCCATCAGTGAGTCTAGGGCTAGCGGGGTTCCGAGCTCCTACAATGAGCAGTTCTTC
cdr3_aa: CAISESRASGVPSSYNEQFF

j_call: TRBJ2-1
clone_size: .
v_call: TRBV7-3
d_call: .
cdr3_nt: TGTGCCAGCAGCTTAGGCCCTACCGGGTATGAGCAGTTCTTC
cdr3_aa: CASSLGPTGYEQFF

j_call: TRBJ1-2
clone_size: .
v_call: TRBV19
d_call: .
cdr3_nt: TGTGCCAGTAGGGAACGGGGTTCCTATGGCTACACCTTC
cdr3_aa: CASRERGSYGYTF

j_call: TRBJ2-1
clone_size: .
v_call: TRBV5-1
d_call: .
cdr3_nt: TGCGCCAGCAGCGCCGACCAAAGCTCCTACAATGAGCAGTTCTTC
cdr3_aa: CASSADQSSYNEQFF

j_call: TRBJ2-1
clone_size: few
v_call: TRBV7-6
d_call: .
cdr3_nt: TGTGCCAGCAGCTTACAGGGGTCCTACAATGAGCAGTTCTTC
cdr3_aa: CASSLQGSYNEQFF

j_call: TRBJ2-7
clone_size: .
v_call: TRBV5-1
d_call: TRBD1
cdr3_nt: TGCGCCAGCAGCGGTGACCCGGACAGGAGCTCCTACGAGCAGTACTTC
cdr3_aa: CASSGDPDRSSYEQYF

j_call: TRBJ2-5
clone_size: .
v_call: TRBV6-5
d_call: .
cdr3_nt: TGTGCCAGCAGTCCCGACGGGACCCCCTGGGGAGAGACCCAGTACTTC
cdr3_aa: CASSPDGTPWGETQYF

j_call: TRBJ2-1
clone_size: .
v_call: TRBV12-3/TRBV12-4
d_call: .
cdr3_nt: TGTGCCGAGCGGCGGGCAGGCGACTATGAGCAGTTCTTC
cdr3_aa: CAERRAGDYEQFF

j_call: TRBJ2-1
clone_size: few
v_call: TRBV24-1
d_call: .
cdr3_nt: TGTGCCACCAGTGATCCAACGCTCTCCTACAATGAGCAGTTCTTC
cdr3_aa: CATSDPTLSYNEQFF

j_call: TRBJ2-1
clone_size: .
v_call: TRBV7-7
d_call: TRBD2
cdr3_nt: TGTGCCAGCAGCTTCGGGGTCGGGGGGGACAATGAGCAGTTCTTC
cdr3_aa: CASSFGVGGDNEQFF

j_call: TRBJ2-7
clone_size: few
v_call: TRBV7-6
d_call: .
cdr3_nt: TGTGCCAGCAGCTTTGGACAGCCACCATACGAGCAGTACTTC
cdr3_aa: CASSFGQPPYEQYF

j_call: TRBJ1-2
clone_size: .
v_call: TRBV30
d_call: .
cdr3_nt: TGTGCCTGGAGTGTGGTAAGGGATCATGGCTACACCTTC
cdr3_aa: CAWSVVRDHGYTF

j_call: TRBJ1-1
clone_size: .
v_call: TRBV6-6
d_call: .
cdr3_nt: TGTGCCAGCAGTTCCCTGGGGTGGACTGAAGCTTTCTTT
cdr3_aa: CASSSLGWTEAFF

j_call: TRBJ1-4
clone_size: .
v_call: TRBV30
d_call: .
cdr3_nt: TGTGCCTGGACTCAGAGTGGGGAAAAACTGTTTTTT
cdr3_aa: CAWTQSGEKLFF

j_call: TRBJ2-3
clone_size: .
v_call: TRBV4-1
d_call: TRBD2
cdr3_nt: TGCGCCAGCAGCCTTACCGGGACTATCTTGAATACGCAGTATTTT
cdr3_aa: CASSLTGTILNTQYF

j_call: TRBJ2-5
clone_size: .
v_call: TRBV29-1
d_call: TRBD2
cdr3_nt: TGCAGCGTTGCCTCTGATCTCCGGACTAGCGGGAGGGAAGAGACCCAGTACTTC
cdr3_aa: CSVASDLRTSGREETQYF

j_call: TRBJ1-5
clone_size: .
v_call: TRBV4-2
d_call: .
cdr3_nt: TGTGCCAGCAGCCAAGGGGCAGCCGGCTATCAGCCCCAGCATTTT
cdr3_aa: CASSQGAAGYQPQHF

j_call: TRBJ2-7
clone_size: .
v_call: TRBV6-6
d_call: .
cdr3_nt: TGTGCCAGCAGTTTAGGGGGGTTAAGGGGTGAAGAGCAGTACTTC
cdr3_aa: CASSLGGLRGEEQYF

j_call: TRBJ2-2
clone_size: few
v_call: TRBV4-1
d_call: .
cdr3_nt: TGCGCCAGCAGCCGACAGGTGGGGGACACCGGGGAGCTGTTTTTT
cdr3_aa: CASSRQVGDTGELFF

j_call: TRBJ2-2
clone_size: few
v_call: TRBV7-9
d_call: .
cdr3_nt: TGTGCCAGCAGCTTGATATGGTCACAGATCGCGAACACCGGGGAGCTGTTTTTT
cdr3_aa: CASSLIWSQIANTGELFF

j_call: TRBJ1-1
clone_size: .
v_call: TRBV12-3/TRBV12-4
d_call: TRBD1
cdr3_nt: TGTGCCAGCAGTTATACCCGGGACAGGGGCGCTATCAAGAGGGTTAACACTGAAGCTTTCTTT
cdr3_aa: CASSYTRDRGAIKRVNTEAFF

j_call: TRBJ2-1
clone_size: few
v_call: TRBV5-1
d_call: .
cdr3_nt: TGCGCCAGCCGGGACTTCCGCTCCTACAATGAGCAGTTCTTC
cdr3_aa: CASRDFRSYNEQFF

j_call: TRBJ2-1
clone_size: few
v_call: TRBV7-2
d_call: TRBD2
cdr3_nt: TGTGCCAGCAGCTTAGGCCCAGCGGGAGGGTACAATGAGCAGTTCTTC
cdr3_aa: CASSLGPAGGYNEQFF

j_call: TRBJ1-1
clone_size: .
v_call: TRBV10-3
d_call: TRBD1
cdr3_nt: TGTGCCATCAGTGAGATGGGACAGTCTAACACTGAAGCTTTCTTT
cdr3_aa: CAISEMGQSNTEAFF

j_call: TRBJ2-7
clone_size: .
v_call: TRBV4-2
d_call: TRBD2
cdr3_nt: TGTGCCAGCAGCCTCCCACCCAGCGGGGAATCCTACGAGCAGTACTTC
cdr3_aa: CASSLPPSGESYEQYF

j_call: TRBJ1-5
clone_size: few
v_call: TRBV15
d_call: TRBD1
cdr3_nt: TGTGCCACCAGCTACCGGGACAGGCAAAGAAATAGCAATCAGCCCCAGCATTTT
cdr3_aa: CATSYRDRQRNSNQPQHF